This T cell receptor (beta chain) was captured by sequencing in a study of blood T cell repertoires in COVID-19. Produced via immunoSEQ multiplex PCR; TCRdb's table is partial and in-frame only. The sample yields tens of thousands of clones, 75% to 90% seen once. This clone was recorded only once. Sample: peripheral blood. This clonotype was obtained from a woman in her fifties or sixties with active COVID-19.

The CDR3 region has the DNA TGTGCCAGCAGTTGGGGTCGGGGACAGGGGGCTTACGAGCAGTACTTC. It codes for CASSWGRGQGAYEQYF. The rearrangement joins TRBV2 to TRBJ2-7; TRBD1 matches at 12 bases. The V and J ends lost 5 bases and 4 bases, in that order; junction bases with no gene match: 9. Germline V gives CDR1 SNHLY, CDR2 FYNNEI. The CDR3 sequence is 16 residues long.